These T cell receptor beta chains were read from a single sample in a study of T cell responses to AZD1222 COVID-19 vaccine. Repertoires were generated with immunoSEQ multiplex PCR, while TCRdb's copy carries only in-frame clones and drops some. The sample holds about 110,000 clones, around 90% seen once. Sample: peripheral blood, taken on day 0 of MenACWY control vaccination. The receptors come from an adult in good health. CDR3s leave out the opening cysteine and the closing phenylalanine or tryptophan. D genes are given only for firm matches.

d_call: .; v_call: TRBV7-9; j_call: TRBJ1-2; cdr3_aa: ASSLALGTADGYT
d_call: TRBD1; v_call: TRBV6-6; j_call: TRBJ2-3; cdr3_aa: ASSRRPGQVTDTQY
d_call: TRBD2; v_call: TRBV7-2; j_call: TRBJ2-3; cdr3_aa: ASSSAGASTDTQY
d_call: TRBD1; v_call: TRBV2; j_call: TRBJ2-7; cdr3_aa: ASSEAGTGAY
d_call: .; v_call: TRBV7-8; j_call: TRBJ1-5; cdr3_aa: ASSLGGDQPQH
d_call: .; v_call: TRBV7-2; j_call: TRBJ2-5; cdr3_aa: ASSGTLAGRSGETQY
d_call: .; v_call: TRBV12-3/TRBV12-4; j_call: TRBJ2-5; cdr3_aa: ASSSGIQETQY
d_call: .; v_call: TRBV3-1/TRBV3-2; j_call: TRBJ2-3; cdr3_aa: ASSQAASDTQY
d_call: .; v_call: TRBV5-8; j_call: TRBJ1-5; cdr3_aa: ASSLNPREVSNQPQH
d_call: .; v_call: TRBV7-2; j_call: TRBJ2-1; cdr3_aa: ASSSYYDNEQF
d_call: TRBD1; v_call: TRBV5-4; j_call: TRBJ2-5; cdr3_aa: ASSLARGRETQY
d_call: TRBD1; v_call: TRBV27; j_call: TRBJ2-2; cdr3_aa: ASRAANRGWTGELF
d_call: .; v_call: TRBV5-1; j_call: TRBJ1-6; cdr3_aa: ASSLESGAIYNSPLH
d_call: .; v_call: TRBV2; j_call: TRBJ1-1; cdr3_aa: STALTGGEAF
d_call: .; v_call: TRBV30; j_call: TRBJ1-1; cdr3_aa: AWSRGALGTEAF
d_call: .; v_call: TRBV3-1/TRBV3-2; j_call: TRBJ1-3; cdr3_aa: ASSPGIRNTIY
d_call: .; v_call: TRBV3-1/TRBV3-2; j_call: TRBJ1-3; cdr3_aa: ASSAKGRGNTIY
d_call: .; v_call: TRBV6-2/TRBV6-3; j_call: TRBJ1-5; cdr3_aa: ASSYPQEPDSSNQPQH
d_call: .; v_call: TRBV7-2; j_call: TRBJ2-3; cdr3_aa: ASSLSRSGTDTQY
d_call: .; v_call: TRBV19; j_call: TRBJ2-7; cdr3_aa: ASSNYGWEMDNEQY
d_call: .; v_call: TRBV5-1; j_call: TRBJ2-7; cdr3_aa: ASSLSAGGSYEQY
d_call: .; v_call: TRBV30; j_call: TRBJ1-5; cdr3_aa: AWSSRSSNQPQH
d_call: TRBD1; v_call: TRBV30; j_call: TRBJ1-1; cdr3_aa: AWTTGYNTEAF
d_call: TRBD2; v_call: TRBV10-3; j_call: TRBJ2-7; cdr3_aa: AISVGGGESYEQY
d_call: TRBD2; v_call: TRBV3-1/TRBV3-2; j_call: TRBJ2-1; cdr3_aa: ASSLKGGTAETSGLSYNEQF
d_call: .; v_call: TRBV24-1; j_call: TRBJ2-5; cdr3_aa: ATSDLGDQETQY
d_call: .; v_call: TRBV4-3; j_call: TRBJ2-2; cdr3_aa: ASSQEGANRPTGELF
d_call: .; v_call: TRBV6-4; j_call: TRBJ2-1; cdr3_aa: ASSDAGGQGEQF
d_call: .; v_call: TRBV6-4; j_call: TRBJ2-2; cdr3_aa: ASSVFGGNGELF
d_call: .; v_call: TRBV4-3; j_call: TRBJ2-7; cdr3_aa: ASSQDLRSYEQY
d_call: TRBD1; v_call: TRBV5-1; j_call: TRBJ1-1; cdr3_aa: ASSPGQTNTEAF
d_call: .; v_call: TRBV28; j_call: TRBJ1-5; cdr3_aa: ASRLMGGAQLPQH
d_call: .; v_call: TRBV7-2; j_call: TRBJ1-6; cdr3_aa: ASSPSWGGSPLH
d_call: TRBD1; v_call: TRBV4-1; j_call: TRBJ1-2; cdr3_aa: ASSQNWVFGPGQGRDFYGYT
d_call: .; v_call: TRBV28; j_call: TRBJ2-1; cdr3_aa: ASSFRQGARNEQF
d_call: .; v_call: TRBV7-2; j_call: TRBJ1-6; cdr3_aa: ASSAGVRSPLH
d_call: TRBD1; v_call: TRBV4-3; j_call: TRBJ2-7; cdr3_aa: ASSQEDRASYEQY
d_call: .; v_call: TRBV30; j_call: TRBJ2-2; cdr3_aa: AWSVGGELF
d_call: TRBD1; v_call: TRBV24-1; j_call: TRBJ1-5; cdr3_aa: ATSEWDRVGSNQPQH
d_call: .; v_call: TRBV6-5; j_call: TRBJ2-7; cdr3_aa: ASRASYEQY
d_call: TRBD1; v_call: TRBV24-1; j_call: TRBJ1-2; cdr3_aa: ATSDPIRTGSYGYT
d_call: .; v_call: TRBV10-3; j_call: TRBJ2-1; cdr3_aa: ATTLPGGEQF
d_call: .; v_call: TRBV23-1; j_call: TRBJ1-1; cdr3_aa: ASSLPGGSEAF
d_call: TRBD2; v_call: TRBV30; j_call: TRBJ2-2; cdr3_aa: AWSVPGTSTGELF
d_call: TRBD2; v_call: TRBV10-3; j_call: TRBJ2-1; cdr3_aa: AISPSGRPNEQF
d_call: TRBD1; v_call: TRBV6-1; j_call: TRBJ1-2; cdr3_aa: ASSGRDRSHLYGYT
d_call: TRBD2; v_call: TRBV3-1/TRBV3-2; j_call: TRBJ2-1; cdr3_aa: ASSQVMGGGLYNEQF
d_call: TRBD1; v_call: TRBV28; j_call: TRBJ1-2; cdr3_aa: ASNPTGYGYT
d_call: .; v_call: TRBV5-1; j_call: TRBJ2-7; cdr3_aa: ASSLEALFAYEQY
d_call: .; v_call: TRBV9; j_call: TRBJ2-1; cdr3_aa: ASSADGGSYNEQF
d_call: TRBD2; v_call: TRBV6-5; j_call: TRBJ2-2; cdr3_aa: ASSPGTRESGELF
d_call: TRBD1; v_call: TRBV15; j_call: TRBJ1-4; cdr3_aa: ATSSFTTGGDEKLF